The clone carrying this T cell receptor (beta chain) was seen more than once but under ten times. Its antigen is undetermined. Graves' hyperthyroidism qualified as stable when ophthalmopathy did not progress within 18 months. PBMCs were sourced from around 10 ml fresh peripheral blood. The data derive from a study of T cells in Graves' hyperthyroidism and ophthalmopathy. Study-wide results and caveats: Clonotypes that were expanded in thyroid above 0.001 mostly appeared in blood too.

V lost 0 bases, J lost 3 bases, and 9 bases lay in between. CDR1 MNHEY and CDR2 SVGEGT come from the germline V gene. CDR3 length: 14 residues. Amplified TCR beta CDR3 regions derived from RNA transcripts. The HTBI set primed first-round TCR CDR3 RT-PCR. TCRdb itself ran the multiplex PCR reads through MiXCR, one entry per CDR3 protein. The sample carries a few hundred thousand distinct CDR3 sequences, 15% to 18% recorded once. The sample consisted of blood. The TCR sequence derives from a woman aged 30 to 39 with Graves' hyperthyroidism. The rearrangement joins TRBV6-2 or TRBV6-3 to TRBJ2-7; D perhaps matches TRBD1 (6 bases). CDR3 protein: CASSYSSGVYEQYF. DNA of the CDR3: TGTGCCAGCAGTTACTCGTCAGGGGTCTACGAGCAGTACTTC.